This TCR beta chain was recovered during a study of blood T cell repertoires in COVID-19. The overall study: PBMCs, B-cell-depleted T cells, or T cells were the source of the cDNA or gDNA that made up the material.

In terms of age and location, participants ranged from roughly 18 to 100 years and lived in about 25 US areas. Cohorts were based on clinical histories the participants reported. Sequenced by immunoSEQ multiplex PCR; TCRdb stores in-frame clones only, minus some. The data contain about 330,000 clones, about 87% of them seen just once; the ten biggest clones take up less than 6%. This CDR3 is built from 12 residues. Trimming took 1 base from V and 6 from J; bases not matched to a gene: 1. The germline V gene encodes CDR1 GTSNPN and CDR2 SVGIG (reference sequence). The material sequenced was PBMCs or T cells enriched from blood (not recorded which). The V call is TRBV30, the J call TRBJ2-7, with 9 bases identical to TRBD1. The sequence was obtained from a woman in her twenties or thirties who had recovered from COVID-19. In DNA form, the CDR3 reads TGTGCCTGGAGTGGGACAGGGGTCGAGCAGTACTTC. As protein: CAWSGTGVEQYF.